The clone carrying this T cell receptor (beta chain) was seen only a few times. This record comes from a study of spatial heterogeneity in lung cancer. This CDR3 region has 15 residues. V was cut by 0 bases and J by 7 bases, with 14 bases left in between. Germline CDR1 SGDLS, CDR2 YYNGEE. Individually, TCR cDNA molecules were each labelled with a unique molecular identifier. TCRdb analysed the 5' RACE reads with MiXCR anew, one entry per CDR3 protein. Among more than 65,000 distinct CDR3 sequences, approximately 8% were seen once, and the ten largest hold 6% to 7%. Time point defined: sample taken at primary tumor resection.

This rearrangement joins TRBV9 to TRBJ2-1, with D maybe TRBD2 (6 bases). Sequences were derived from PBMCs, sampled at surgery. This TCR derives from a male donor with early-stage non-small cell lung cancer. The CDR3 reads CASSVALLAGNEQFF. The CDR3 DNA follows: TGTGCCAGCAGCGTAGCTTTACTAGCAGGGAATGAGCAGTTCTTC.